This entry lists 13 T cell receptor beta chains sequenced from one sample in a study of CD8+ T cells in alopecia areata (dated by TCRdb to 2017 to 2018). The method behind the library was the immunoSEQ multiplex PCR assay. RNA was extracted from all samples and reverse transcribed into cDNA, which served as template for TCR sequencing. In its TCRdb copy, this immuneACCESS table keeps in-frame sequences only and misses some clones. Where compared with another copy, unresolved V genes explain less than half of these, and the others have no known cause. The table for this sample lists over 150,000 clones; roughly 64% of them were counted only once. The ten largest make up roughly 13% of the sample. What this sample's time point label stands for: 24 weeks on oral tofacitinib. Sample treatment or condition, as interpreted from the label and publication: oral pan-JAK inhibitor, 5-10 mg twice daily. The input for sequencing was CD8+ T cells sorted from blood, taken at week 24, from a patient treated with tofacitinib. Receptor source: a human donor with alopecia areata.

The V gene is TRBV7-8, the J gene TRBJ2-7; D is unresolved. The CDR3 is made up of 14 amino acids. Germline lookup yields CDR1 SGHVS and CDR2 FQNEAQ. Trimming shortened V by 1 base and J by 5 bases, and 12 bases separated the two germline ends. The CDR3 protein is CASSLGGMADEQYF. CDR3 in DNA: TGTGCCAGCAGCTTAGGCGGTATGGCGGACGAGCAGTACTTC.

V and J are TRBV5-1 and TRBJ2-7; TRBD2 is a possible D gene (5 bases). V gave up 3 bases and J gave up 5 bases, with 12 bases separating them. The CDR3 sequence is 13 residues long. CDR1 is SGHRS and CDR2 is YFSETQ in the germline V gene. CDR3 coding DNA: TGCGCCAGCAGCTCACGGACTGGGGACGAGCAGTACTTC. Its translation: CASSSRTGDEQYF.

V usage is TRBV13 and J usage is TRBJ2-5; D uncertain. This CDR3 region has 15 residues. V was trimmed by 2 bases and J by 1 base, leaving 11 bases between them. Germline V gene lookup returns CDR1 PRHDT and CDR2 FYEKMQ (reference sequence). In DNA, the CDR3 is TGTGCCAGCAGCTTAAGAAGTAGCATCCAAGAGACCCAGTACTTC. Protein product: CASSLRSSIQETQYF.

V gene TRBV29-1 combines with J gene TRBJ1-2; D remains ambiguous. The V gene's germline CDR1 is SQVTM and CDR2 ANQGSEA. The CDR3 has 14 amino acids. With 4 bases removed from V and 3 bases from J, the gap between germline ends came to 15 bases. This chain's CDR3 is CSVVTPEGYYGYTF. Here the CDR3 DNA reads TGCAGCGTTGTCACCCCAGAGGGTTACTATGGCTACACCTTC.

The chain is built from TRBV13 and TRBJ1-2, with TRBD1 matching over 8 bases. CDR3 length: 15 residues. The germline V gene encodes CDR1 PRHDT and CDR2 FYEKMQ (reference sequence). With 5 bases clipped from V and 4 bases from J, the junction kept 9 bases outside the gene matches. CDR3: CASSVWDRQIYGYTF. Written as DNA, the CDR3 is TGTGCCAGCAGCGTATGGGACAGGCAAATCTATGGCTACACCTTC.

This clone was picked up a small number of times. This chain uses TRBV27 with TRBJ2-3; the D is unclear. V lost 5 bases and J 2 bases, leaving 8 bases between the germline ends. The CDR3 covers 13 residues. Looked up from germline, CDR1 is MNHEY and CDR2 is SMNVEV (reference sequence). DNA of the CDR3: TGTGCCAGCAGTATAATTCCCACAGATACGCAGTATTTT. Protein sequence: CASSIIPTDTQYF.

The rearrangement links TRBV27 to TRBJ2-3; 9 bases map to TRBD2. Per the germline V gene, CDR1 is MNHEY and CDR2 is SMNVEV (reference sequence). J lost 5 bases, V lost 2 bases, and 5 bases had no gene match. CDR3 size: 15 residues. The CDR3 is CASSLTLAGLDTQYF. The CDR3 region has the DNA TGTGCCAGCAGTTTAACGCTAGCGGGGCTAGATACGCAGTATTTT.

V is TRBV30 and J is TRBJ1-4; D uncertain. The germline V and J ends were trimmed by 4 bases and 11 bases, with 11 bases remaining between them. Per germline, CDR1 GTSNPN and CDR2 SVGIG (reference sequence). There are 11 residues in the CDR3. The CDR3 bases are TGTGCCTGGACCCTCCCGGGCAAACTGTTTTTT. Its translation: CAWTLPGKLFF.

As DNA, the CDR3 is TGTGCCAGCAGTGCCCAGCGGGGGGGTTTCCACATTCAGTACTTC. Its translation: CASSAQRGGFHIQYF. V and J are TRBV2 and TRBJ2-4, with TRBD2 matching 10 bases. V lost 4 bases and J lost 8; bases outside the gene matches: 8. The CDR3 has 15 amino acids. The germline gives CDR1 SNHLY, CDR2 FYNNEI.

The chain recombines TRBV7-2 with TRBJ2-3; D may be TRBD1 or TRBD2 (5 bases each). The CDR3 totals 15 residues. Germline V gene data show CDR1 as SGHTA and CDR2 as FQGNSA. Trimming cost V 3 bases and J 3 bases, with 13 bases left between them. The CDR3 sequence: CASSFPGRETDTQYF. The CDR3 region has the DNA TGTGCCAGCAGCTTCCCGGGACGAGAGACAGATACGCAGTATTTT. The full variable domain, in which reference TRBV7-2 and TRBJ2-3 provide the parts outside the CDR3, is GAGVSQSPSNKVTEKGKDVELRCDPISGHTALYWYRQSLGQGLEFLIYFQGNSAPDKSGLPSDRFSAERTGGSVSTLTIQRTQQEDSAVYLCASSFPGRETDTQYFGPGTRLTVL.

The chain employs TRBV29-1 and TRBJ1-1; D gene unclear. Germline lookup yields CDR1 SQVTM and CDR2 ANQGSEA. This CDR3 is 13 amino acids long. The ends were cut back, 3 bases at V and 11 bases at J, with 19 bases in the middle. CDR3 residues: CSVDRRGTLNAFF. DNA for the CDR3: TGCAGCGTTGACCGGCGTGGCACACTGAATGCTTTCTTT.

CDR3 region: CASSPASGADGNYGYTF. CDR3 DNA sequence: TGTGCCAGCAGTCCAGCCTCAGGGGCCGATGGTAACTATGGCTACACCTTC. V usage is TRBV27 and J usage is TRBJ1-2; D is perhaps TRBD1 (6 bases). CDR1 and CDR2 (germline): MNHEY, SMNVEV (reference sequence). The V and J ends lost 5 bases and 1 base respectively, with 20 bases between them. The CDR3 covers 17 residues.

CDR3 loop: CSVSGMTTGELFF. The CDR3 nucleotides read TGCAGCGTCTCAGGGATGACCACCGGGGAGCTGTTTTTT. The V call is TRBV29-1, the J call TRBJ2-2, with a tentative D call TRBD1 (5 bases). Trimming pared 6 bases from V and 4 bases from J, leaving 12 bases between. The CDR3 extends over 13 amino acids. Germline loops: CDR1 SQVTM, CDR2 ANQGSEA.